Following are 30 T cell receptor beta chains from one sample sequenced in a study of T cells expressing NK-cell markers. For each CDR3 protein, TCRdb gives one entry from its re-call of the 5' RACE reads, without DNA. Here the sample table reports 440,000 or so distinct CDR3 sequences. The source material was blood T cells: a sorted CD56 or NKG2C T cell subset, CD4+ or CD8+ T cells, or bulk PBMC T cells (not recorded which). The receptors shown here come from a woman between 18 and 75 years old in good health.

The J gene is TRBJ2-2, the V gene TRBV7-9; checking the TCRdb D call of TRBD2 is not possible without DNA. In germline, CDR1 is SEHNR, CDR2 FQNEAQ (reference sequence). CDR3 length: 15 residues. The CDR3 sequence is CASSGRPSNTGELFF. Supplemented by reference TRBV7-9 and TRBJ2-2, the full variable domain reads DTGVSQNPRHKITKRGQNVTFRCDPISEHNRLYWYRQTLGQGPEFLTYFQNEAQLEKSRLLSDRFSAERPKGSFSTLEIQRTEQGDSAMYLCASSGRPSNTGELFFGEGSRLTVL.

The V gene is TRBV6-2 or TRBV6-3, the J gene TRBJ2-5; TCRdb names TRBD2, which stays unverified in the absence of DNA. Germline V CDR1 and CDR2: MNHEY, SVGEGT. The CDR3 has 14 amino acids. The CDR3 protein is CASTGLAGEETQYF.

This rearrangement joins TRBV15 to TRBJ2-7; TCRdb's D call of TRBD1 is untestable without DNA. CDR1 and CDR2 from the germline V gene are LNHNV and YYDKDF (reference sequence). The CDR3 totals 15 residues. The chain's CDR3 is CATSRVEGTVVRVYF.

This chain joins TRBV20-1 and TRBJ2-1; TCRdb picks TRBD2, but there is no DNA to check that call. CDR1 DFQATT and CDR2 SNEGSKA come from the germline V gene (reference sequence). This CDR3 spans 16 amino acids. This chain's CDR3 is CSARGLAGANYNEQFF.

The chain couples TRBV7-2 to TRBJ2-1; the TCRdb D gene call, TRBD2, has no DNA to confirm it. The CDR3 has 12 amino acids. Germline values: CDR1 SGHTA, CDR2 FQGNSA. The CDR3 sequence is CASSLRGTREFF.

The chain recombines TRBV6-1 with TRBJ2-1; the TCRdb D gene call, TRBD2, has no DNA to confirm it. The length of the CDR3 is 17 residues. Germline CDR1 reads MNHNS; CDR2 reads SASEGT. This CDR3 is CASSPGLAGTMGNEQFF.

The chain combines TRBV7-2 with TRBJ2-3; TCRdb names TRBD1, which stays unverified in the absence of DNA. Germline-derived CDR1 and CDR2 are SGHTA and FQGNSA. The CDR3 spans 13 residues. The CDR3 spells CASSGKGEDTQYF.

The V gene is TRBV6-2 or TRBV6-3, the J gene TRBJ2-2. CDR1 MNHEY and CDR2 SVGEGT come from the germline V gene. This CDR3 region has 13 residues. The CDR3: CASSFAVAGELFF.

The chain uses TRBV19 and TRBJ2-1; TCRdb designates TRBD2, a call that cannot be tested without DNA. CDR3 size: 15 residues. CDR1 is LNHDA and CDR2 is SQIVND in the germline V gene (reference sequence). The CDR3 is CASSPPTSLYNEQFF.

The chain couples TRBV30 to TRBJ2-3. Germline CDR1 is GTSNPN and CDR2 is SVGIG (reference sequence). CDR3 length equals 14 residues. CDR3 protein: CAWSVSRREDTQYF.

The rearrangement uses TRBV6-2 or TRBV6-3 and TRBJ2-4; TCRdb lists TRBD1, though no DNA is available to test this call. Germline-derived CDR1 and CDR2 are MNHEY and SVGEGT. This CDR3 contains 16 residues. CDR3: CASSYQTGSAKNIQYF.

This sequence joins TRBV5-6 and TRBJ2-3. The V gene's germline CDR1 is SGHDT and CDR2 YYEEEE. The CDR3 is made up of 12 amino acids. The CDR3 sequence is CASSFVIDTQYF.

The J gene is TRBJ2-1, the V gene TRBV9. CDR1 is SGDLS and CDR2 is YYNGEE in the germline V gene. This CDR3 comprises 15 residues. This chain's CDR3 is CASSVASSSYNEQFF.

The J gene is TRBJ1-2, the V gene TRBV12-3 or TRBV12-4. This CDR3 is built from 12 residues. The CDR3 sequence: CASTGTPYGYTF.

J is TRBJ1-5 and V is TRBV28. Per the germline V gene, CDR1 is MDHEN and CDR2 is SYDVKM. The CDR3 extends over 15 amino acids. CDR3 in amino acids: CASSLAGWRNQPQHF.

CDR3 in amino acids: CASSGGGAGEAFF. The chain combines TRBV9 with TRBJ1-1; TCRdb indicates TRBD1, and absent DNA this call remains unverified. This CDR3 contains 13 residues. The germline V gene encodes CDR1 SGDLS and CDR2 YYNGEE.

This CDR3 reads CASSPLTSGNTGELFF. V is TRBV5-4 and J is TRBJ2-2; TCRdb's D gene call, TRBD2, goes unchecked for lack of DNA. CDR3 length: 16 residues. Germline V gives CDR1 SGHNT, CDR2 YYREEE (reference sequence). The variable domain in full, completed from reference TRBV5-4 and TRBJ2-2, reads ETGVTQSPTHLIKTRGQQVTLRCSSQSGHNTVSWYQQALGQGPQFIFQYYREEENGRGNFPPRFSGLQFPNYSSELNVNALELDDSALYLCASSPLTSGNTGELFFGEGSRLTVL.

This rearrangement joins TRBV15 to TRBJ2-7; the TCRdb D gene call, TRBD2, has no DNA to confirm it. The CDR3 is 13 amino acids. Looked up from germline, CDR1 is LNHNV and CDR2 is YYDKDF (reference sequence). The CDR3 here is CATSRARAYEQYF.

V usage is TRBV7-2 and J usage is TRBJ1-2. The CDR3 runs to 11 residues. Germline CDR1 reads SGHTA; CDR2 reads FQGNSA. The CDR3 protein is CASSQQYGYTF.

This chain links TRBV5-1 with TRBJ1-2; the D call of TRBD1 rests on TCRdb alone, since no DNA is present to check it. The CDR3 totals 11 residues. Germline-derived CDR1 and CDR2 are SGHRS and YFSETQ. The CDR3 loop is CASGTGFGYTF.

This chain joins TRBV12-3 or TRBV12-4 and TRBJ2-4; lacking DNA, the TRBD1 call made by TCRdb goes unchecked. CDR3 length: 16 amino acids. The CDR3 is CASSSNPQGVKNIQYF.

V is TRBV27 and J is TRBJ2-2; TCRdb returns TRBD2, unconfirmable since there is no DNA. The CDR3 is made up of 18 amino acids. Germline V gives CDR1 MNHEY, CDR2 SMNVEV (reference sequence). The CDR3 spells CASSLSLGLAGHTGELFF.

The V gene is TRBV2, the J gene TRBJ2-3; the D call from TCRdb, TRBD1, cannot be confirmed without DNA. Germline V gene sequence: CDR1 SNHLY, CDR2 FYNNEI. The length of the CDR3 is 15 residues. The CDR3 region is CASLWGAGSTDTQYF.

The chain combines TRBV12-3 or TRBV12-4 with TRBJ2-4; TCRdb outputs TRBD2, but without DNA this stays unchecked. The CDR3 loop spans 16 amino acids. CDR3 loop: CASSPRSNFAKNIQYF.

This chain uses TRBV20-1 with TRBJ1-1. CDR1 and CDR2 (germline): DFQATT, SNEGSKA (reference sequence). The CDR3 spans 13 residues. CDR3 residues: CSARDLRVFEAFF.

V and J are TRBV5-5 and TRBJ2-1; the D call of TRBD1 rests on TCRdb alone, since no DNA is present to check it. CDR3 length: 16 residues. The germline V gene has CDR1 SGHKS and CDR2 YYEKEE (reference sequence). Here the CDR3 reads CASSLWDSSLYNEQFF.

V usage is TRBV6-2 or TRBV6-3 and J usage is TRBJ1-1; the D call from TCRdb, TRBD1, cannot be confirmed without DNA. Germline lookup yields CDR1 MNHEY and CDR2 SVGEGT. The CDR3 length is 12 residues. This CDR3 is CASTTGIHEAFF.

V is TRBV28 and J is TRBJ1-2; absent DNA, TCRdb's TRBD1 call cannot be checked. Germline CDR1 and CDR2: MDHEN and SYDVKM. The CDR3 extends over 15 amino acids. CDR3 protein: CASNEDRGNFYGYTF.

CDR3 residues: CAWSSSGGWTRETQYF. The chain recombines TRBV30 with TRBJ2-5; the TRBD2 assignment by TCRdb is unverifiable without DNA. Germline-derived CDR1 and CDR2 are GTSNPN and SVGIG (reference sequence). The CDR3 covers 16 residues.

The chain has TRBV19 and TRBJ2-7; TCRdb's D call, TRBD1, is unchecked because there is no DNA. The CDR3 loop spans 13 amino acids. Germline lookup yields CDR1 LNHDA and CDR2 SQIVND (reference sequence). CDR3 in amino acids: CASSTRTADEQYF. Looking up the rest from reference TRBV19 and TRBJ2-7 gives the full variable domain: DGGITQSPKYLFRKEGQNVTLSCEQNLNHDAMYWYRQDPGQGLRLIYYSQIVNDFQKGDIAEGYSVSREKKESFPLTVTSAQKNPTAFYLCASSTRTADEQYFGPGTRLTVT.